The 2 T cell receptor beta chains below were found in one sample sequenced in a study of blood T cells in healthy people across ages. Using a J-beta primer mix together with a sample-barcoded 5' primer, a second PCR was run for roughly 6 to 11 cycles. One entry per CDR3 protein results from TCRdb running MiXCR on the 5' RACE reads. The repertoire holds approximately 800,000 distinct CDR3 sequences, 58% seen once, with approximately 20% in the top ten. Sequencing input: blood. The receptors stem from a man aged 25-45 years in good health.

This sequence joins TRBV6-2 or TRBV6-3 and TRBJ2-5; D is perhaps TRBD1 (7 bases). This CDR3 is built from 15 residues. V gave up 5 bases and J gave up 2 bases, with 15 bases separating them. Per germline, CDR1 MNHEY and CDR2 SVGEGT. In DNA form, the CDR3 reads TGTGCCAGCAGTACAGGGGAGGTCGAACAAGAGACCCAGTACTTC. This translates into CASSTGEVEQETQYF.

The chain has TRBV7-2 and TRBJ2-3; D remains unclear. There are 12 residues in the CDR3. V lost 10 bases to trimming and J lost 6 bases, with 14 bases between them. Germline V CDR1 and CDR2: SGHTA, FQGNSA. The CDR3, as DNA: TGTGCCAAAAAGGCAGATGACGATACGCAGTATTTT. Translating it yields CAKKADDDTQYF.